This TCR beta chain came from a study of blood T cell repertoires in COVID-19. Whole-study context: The origin of the acute and convalescent COVID-19 samples was the United States, Italy and Spain.

The V gene lost 6 bases and the J gene lost 2 bases, with 8 bases spanning the gap. CDR1 is GTSNPN and CDR2 is SVGIG in the germline V gene (reference sequence). The CDR3 consists of 13 residues. As processed by the authors: Reference gene primer amplification in the assay estimated nucleated cell counts. Generated by immunoSEQ multiplex PCR, the TCRdb table keeps only in-frame clones and is missing some. Clone size and V and J calls were adopted from that table, with D and trimming inferred from the DNA. The repertoire consists of 200,000 or so clones, with 70% to 85% occurring once and the leading ten covering about 2.3%.

The chain employs TRBV30 and TRBJ1-6; D remains unclear. The sequencing input was peripheral blood. This clonotype was obtained from a man between 35 and 55 years old who had recovered from COVID-19. The CDR3 DNA follows: TGTGCCTGTACGAACACCTATAATTCACCCCTCCACTTT. Its protein is CACTNTYNSPLHF.